This TCR beta chain derives from a study of beta chain features in type 1 diabetes. Notes on the study in general: Among patients with Type 1 diabetes, TCRB CDR3s were moderately but significantly shorter in every one of the four CD4+ subsets.

Since all of the isolated RNA was reverse transcribed, expressed TCRB transcripts were what got sequenced. Generated by immunoSEQ multiplex PCR, the TCRdb table keeps only in-frame clones and is missing some. The sample has 250,000 to 350,000 clones, around an eighth seen once; the top ten hold more than 0.015%. As concerns this clone: What it binds is not known.

This CDR3 comprises 16 residues. V lost 4 bases and J lost 0; bases outside the gene matches: 5. The germline gives CDR1 MNHEY, CDR2 SVGAGI. Sequenced: naive CD4+ T cells from blood. The chain recombines TRBV6-5 with TRBJ1-5; 8 bases map to TRBD1. This sequence originates from a man aged 30 to 45 with type 1 diabetes. The CDR3 sequence is CASSSQQGDSNQPQHF. CDR3 DNA sequence: TGTGCCAGCAGTTCCCAACAGGGGGATAGCAATCAGCCCCAGCATTTT.